A selection of T cell receptor beta chains follows, all from one sample in a study of T cell clones after liver transplantation. The method was immunoSEQ multiplex PCR; TCRdb's version includes in-frame clones alone and lacks a portion of them. The table lists around 97,000 clones, approximately 79% of them singletons. The input for sequencing was CD4+ T cells from blood, taken around 4 years after liver transplant. The receptors here all came from a human patient who received a liver transplant. A share of the T cells may be of graft donor origin. Both conserved end residues are part of each CDR3. Fields, in order: clone size, CDR3 length, J gene, V gene, D gene, CDR3 protein, CDR3 DNA. A D gene is named only where the DNA matches it firmly. Rows give clone size only sometimes, using once, few, many, or a class for an expanded clone.

size: once; length: 14; J: TRBJ2-5; V: TRBV28; D: .; CDR3: CASSLGGVQETQYF; DNA: TGTGCCAGCAGTCTAGGCGGGGTCCAAGAGACCCAGTACTTC
size: .; length: 15; J: TRBJ2-6; V: TRBV15; D: TRBD2; CDR3: CATISGDRGANVLTF; DNA: TGTGCCACCATTAGCGGGGACCGTGGGGCCAACGTCCTGACTTTC
size: .; length: 15; J: TRBJ1-3; V: TRBV6-1; D: .; CDR3: CASSDWQGFGNTIYF; DNA: TGTGCCAGCAGTGATTGGCAGGGGTTTGGAAACACCATATATTTT
size: .; length: 16; J: TRBJ2-5; V: TRBV6-1; D: .; CDR3: CASSEMGRAQGETQYF; DNA: TGTGCCAGCAGTGAAATGGGCAGGGCACAGGGAGAGACCCAGTACTTC
size: .; length: 13; J: TRBJ2-5; V: TRBV5-1; D: .; CDR3: CASSSGYQETQYF; DNA: TGCGCCAGCAGCTCTGGGTACCAAGAGACCCAGTACTTC
size: .; length: 15; J: TRBJ2-7; V: TRBV25-1; D: .; CDR3: CASSESGGKGYEQYF; DNA: TGTGCCAGCAGTGAATCCGGGGGCAAAGGCTACGAGCAGTACTTC
size: once; length: 14; J: TRBJ2-7; V: TRBV18; D: TRBD1; CDR3: CASSSSQGAYEQYF; DNA: TGTGCCAGCTCATCTTCCCAGGGGGCCTACGAGCAGTACTTC
size: .; length: 15; J: TRBJ1-2; V: TRBV4-1; D: .; CDR3: CASSQDAQVNYGYTF; DNA: TGCGCCAGCAGCCAAGATGCACAGGTCAACTATGGCTACACCTTC
size: few; length: 17; J: TRBJ2-2; V: TRBV15; D: .; CDR3: CATSRDMRLQGTGELFF; DNA: TGTGCCACCAGCAGAGACATGCGGTTGCAGGGGACCGGGGAGCTGTTTTTT
size: few; length: 15; J: TRBJ2-7; V: TRBV2; D: .; CDR3: CASSEAAARSSEQYF; DNA: TGTGCCAGCAGTGAAGCGGCAGCCAGGTCATCCGAGCAGTACTTC
size: .; length: 11; J: TRBJ2-1; V: TRBV20-1; D: .; CDR3: CSATGVNEQFF; DNA: TGCAGTGCTACAGGGGTTAATGAGCAGTTCTTC
size: .; length: 16; J: TRBJ2-5; V: TRBV5-1; D: .; CDR3: CASSLDSPRSRETQYF; DNA: TGCGCCAGCAGCTTGGATTCACCCCGGTCGAGAGAGACCCAGTACTTC
size: .; length: 16; J: TRBJ2-7; V: TRBV28; D: TRBD1; CDR3: CASRLVGRQGAHEQYF; DNA: TGTGCCAGCAGGCTGGTAGGTAGACAGGGGGCCCACGAGCAGTACTTC
size: once; length: 14; J: TRBJ1-6; V: TRBV6-5; D: .; CDR3: CASSYGTNPSPLHF; DNA: TGTGCCAGCAGTTACGGGACAAACCCTTCACCCCTCCACTTT
size: .; length: 13; J: TRBJ1-1; V: TRBV5-6; D: .; CDR3: CASSETLNTEAFF; DNA: TGTGCCAGCAGCGAAACTTTGAACACTGAAGCTTTCTTT
size: .; length: 16; J: TRBJ1-4; V: TRBV21-1; D: .; CDR3: CASSKGKGQRDEKLFF; DNA: TGTGCCAGCAGCAAGGGGAAGGGGCAGAGAGATGAAAAACTGTTTTTT
size: .; length: 12; J: TRBJ1-4; V: TRBV15; D: .; CDR3: CATSRGGSMVFF; DNA: TGTGCCACCAGCAGAGGGGGGAGTATGGTGTTTTTT
size: .; length: 14; J: TRBJ2-5; V: TRBV6-1; D: TRBD1; CDR3: CASKLQGAGETQYF; DNA: TGTGCCAGCAAACTACAGGGGGCAGGGGAGACCCAGTACTTC
size: .; length: 13; J: TRBJ1-1; V: TRBV19; D: .; CDR3: CASSTSGFTEAFF; DNA: TGTGCCAGTAGTACTTCAGGGTTCACTGAAGCTTTCTTT
size: once; length: 20; J: TRBJ1-1; V: TRBV12-2; D: .; CDR3: CASRLSREPRTRARGGEAFF; DNA: TGTGCAAGTCGCTTGAGCAGGGAACCCCGCACTAGAGCCCGAGGGGGTGAAGCTTTCTTT
size: .; length: 13; J: TRBJ1-1; V: TRBV7-9; D: TRBD1; CDR3: CASSRTGLTEAFF; DNA: TGTGCCAGCAGCCGGACAGGGTTAACTGAAGCTTTCTTT
size: .; length: 18; J: TRBJ2-3; V: TRBV7-2; D: TRBD2; CDR3: CASSLSPSGSPGTDTQYF; DNA: TGTGCCAGCAGCCTTTCTCCTAGCGGTTCCCCGGGCACAGATACGCAGTATTTT
size: .; length: 15; J: TRBJ1-2; V: TRBV29-1; D: .; CDR3: CSVEDRGSPGYGYTF; DNA: TGCAGCGTTGAAGATCGCGGCAGCCCCGGGTATGGCTACACCTTC
size: .; length: 14; J: TRBJ1-1; V: TRBV18; D: .; CDR3: CASSLGTGGTEAFF; DNA: TGTGCCAGCTCACTGGGGACGGGGGGAACTGAAGCTTTCTTT
size: .; length: 14; J: TRBJ2-2; V: TRBV7-3; D: TRBD2; CDR3: CASSPSGGTGELFF; DNA: TGTGCCAGCAGCCCCTCGGGGGGGACCGGGGAGCTGTTTTTT
size: .; length: 18; J: TRBJ1-3; V: TRBV7-9; D: TRBD1; CDR3: CASSSGSGTGAFRNTIYF; DNA: TGTGCCAGCAGTTCCGGCTCCGGGACAGGGGCGTTTAGGAACACCATATATTTT
size: .; length: 15; J: TRBJ2-3; V: TRBV5-1; D: TRBD1; CDR3: CASSPRDRGTDTQYF; DNA: TGCGCCAGCAGCCCAAGGGACAGGGGAACAGATACGCAGTATTTT
size: .; length: 16; J: TRBJ2-3; V: TRBV7-2; D: TRBD2; CDR3: CASSLALAGGSDTQYF; DNA: TGTGCCAGCAGCTTAGCCCTAGCGGGGGGGTCAGATACGCAGTATTTT
size: .; length: 14; J: TRBJ1-3; V: TRBV7-2; D: .; CDR3: CASSSDWSGNTIYF; DNA: TGTGCCAGCAGCTCTGACTGGTCTGGAAACACCATATATTTT
size: .; length: 17; J: TRBJ2-7; V: TRBV7-6; D: TRBD2; CDR3: CASSFGLAGSLTHEQYF; DNA: TGTGCCAGCAGCTTCGGACTAGCGGGAAGCCTCACCCACGAGCAGTACTTC
size: .; length: 15; J: TRBJ2-2; V: TRBV9; D: TRBD2; CDR3: CASSTGGVNTGELFF; DNA: TGTGCCAGCAGCACCGGGGGGGTGAACACCGGGGAGCTGTTTTTT
size: .; length: 17; J: TRBJ2-6; V: TRBV4-1; D: .; CDR3: CASSQVQQGSGANVLTF; DNA: TGCGCCAGCAGCCAAGTTCAACAGGGCTCTGGGGCCAACGTCCTGACTTTC
size: .; length: 15; J: TRBJ1-3; V: TRBV28; D: .; CDR3: CASSRYLSSGNTIYF; DNA: TGTGCCAGCAGTCGATACTTGAGCTCTGGAAACACCATATATTTT
size: .; length: 18; J: TRBJ2-3; V: TRBV12-5; D: TRBD1; CDR3: CASGLVTVPGQGLVTQYF; DNA: TGTGCTAGTGGTTTGGTCACAGTCCCGGGACAGGGCTTGGTTACGCAGTATTTT
size: .; length: 13; J: TRBJ2-5; V: TRBV6-1; D: .; CDR3: CATQRRTQETQYF; DNA: TGTGCCACCCAAAGGAGGACCCAAGAGACCCAGTACTTC
size: few; length: 17; J: TRBJ2-1; V: TRBV7-9; D: TRBD1; CDR3: CASSSLPTGSSYNEQFF; DNA: TGTGCCAGCAGCTCTCTTCCGACAGGGAGCTCCTACAATGAGCAGTTCTTC
size: .; length: 15; J: TRBJ1-1; V: TRBV6-1; D: .; CDR3: CASSEVWNRPTEAFF; DNA: TGTGCCAGCAGTGAAGTTTGGAACAGACCCACTGAAGCTTTCTTT
size: .; length: 13; J: TRBJ1-1; V: TRBV6-1; D: TRBD1; CDR3: CASRGTGDTEAFF; DNA: TGTGCCAGCAGGGGAACAGGGGACACTGAAGCTTTCTTT
size: once; length: 15; J: TRBJ2-2; V: TRBV30; D: .; CDR3: CARASEGASGGELFF; DNA: TGTGCCAGAGCCTCGGAGGGGGCCTCGGGCGGGGAGCTGTTTTTT
size: .; length: 15; J: TRBJ1-5; V: TRBV4-1; D: TRBD1; CDR3: CASSQETGSLGPQHF; DNA: TGCGCCAGCAGCCAGGAGACAGGGTCCTTGGGACCCCAGCATTTT
size: .; length: 16; J: TRBJ2-2; V: TRBV4-3; D: .; CDR3: CASSQGVQGNTGELFF; DNA: TGCGCCAGCAGCCAAGGCGTCCAGGGTAACACCGGGGAGCTGTTTTTT
size: .; length: 15; J: TRBJ2-7; V: TRBV27; D: TRBD1; CDR3: CASSLIGTGSYEQYF; DNA: TGTGCCAGCAGTTTAATCGGGACAGGGTCCTACGAGCAGTACTTC
size: .; length: 14; J: TRBJ2-1; V: TRBV29-1; D: TRBD1; CDR3: CSSTGTTGSVEQFF; DNA: TGCAGCTCCACAGGGACGACAGGGTCGGTTGAGCAGTTCTTC
size: .; length: 16; J: TRBJ1-6; V: TRBV6-5; D: .; CDR3: CASSYGTGARNSPLHF; DNA: TGTGCCAGCAGTTACGGGACTGGGGCGAGAAATTCACCCCTCCACTTT
size: once; length: 14; J: TRBJ2-7; V: TRBV19; D: .; CDR3: CASSVGWQAYEQYF; DNA: TGTGCCAGTAGTGTAGGGTGGCAGGCCTACGAGCAGTACTTC
size: .; length: 16; J: TRBJ2-2; V: TRBV19; D: .; CDR3: CAVRAQAAANTGELFF; DNA: TGTGCCGTCAGGGCCCAGGCAGCCGCGAACACCGGGGAGCTGTTTTTT
size: .; length: 15; J: TRBJ2-7; V: TRBV9; D: .; CDR3: CASSVGDTHRYEQYF; DNA: TGTGCCAGCAGCGTCGGGGACACGCACCGGTACGAGCAGTACTTC
size: few; length: 15; J: TRBJ2-7; V: TRBV27; D: .; CDR3: CASSSSIDYPYEQYF; DNA: TGTGCCAGCAGTTCCTCCATCGACTACCCCTACGAGCAGTACTTC
size: .; length: 15; J: TRBJ2-1; V: TRBV4-3; D: .; CDR3: CASSLHLNSYNEQFF; DNA: TGCGCCAGCAGCCTGCATCTTAACTCCTACAATGAGCAGTTCTTC
size: .; length: 12; J: TRBJ1-1; V: TRBV11-2; D: .; CDR3: CASSPLGPEAFF; DNA: TGTGCCAGCAGCCCACTAGGCCCAGAAGCTTTCTTT
size: once; length: 14; J: TRBJ2-7; V: TRBV29-1; D: .; CDR3: CSVENTGSSYEQYF; DNA: TGCAGCGTTGAAAATACAGGGAGCTCCTACGAGCAGTACTTC
size: .; length: 17; J: TRBJ2-7; V: TRBV10-3; D: TRBD2; CDR3: CAISDPDSGRQPYEQYF; DNA: TGTGCCATCAGTGACCCCGATAGCGGGAGGCAACCCTACGAGCAGTACTTC
size: .; length: 15; J: TRBJ1-3; V: TRBV6-1; D: .; CDR3: CASIKPGPGGNTIYF; DNA: TGTGCCAGCATCAAACCGGGACCGGGGGGAAACACCATATATTTT